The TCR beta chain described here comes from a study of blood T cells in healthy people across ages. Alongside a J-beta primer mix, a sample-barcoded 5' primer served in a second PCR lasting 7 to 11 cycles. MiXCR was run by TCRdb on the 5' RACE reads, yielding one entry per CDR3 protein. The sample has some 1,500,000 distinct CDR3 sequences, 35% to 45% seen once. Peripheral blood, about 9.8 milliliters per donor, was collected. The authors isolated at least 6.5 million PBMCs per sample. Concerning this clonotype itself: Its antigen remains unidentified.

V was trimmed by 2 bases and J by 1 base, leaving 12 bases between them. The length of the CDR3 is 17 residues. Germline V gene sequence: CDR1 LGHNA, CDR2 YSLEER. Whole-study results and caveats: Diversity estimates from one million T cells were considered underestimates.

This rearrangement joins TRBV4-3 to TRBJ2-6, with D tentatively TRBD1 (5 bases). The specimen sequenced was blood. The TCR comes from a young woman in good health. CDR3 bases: TGCGCCAGCAGCCAAAGGCAGGGCTTATCTGGGGCCAACGTCCTGACTTTC. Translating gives CASSQRQGLSGANVLTF.